This T cell receptor (beta chain) originates from a study of CD8+CD57+ T cells in acquired aplastic anemia. Background on the study: The mean DNA yield obtained from sorted CD4+ and CD8+ cells came to about 3.2 ug. Findings and caveats of the study: Patients showed no significant difference from controls in CD8+ Simpson's diversity.

The template for TCR beta VDJ and CDR3 sequence profiling was genomic DNA. TCRdb recomputed calls from the reads with MiXCR, one row per CDR3 protein. This sample carries 200,000 to 250,000 distinct CDR3 sequences, 60% to 80% of them seen once, and the ten largest clones take 58%. Note on this clonotype: Its antigen is as yet unknown.

After removal of 3 bases from V and 4 bases from J, the junction contained 7 bases not matched to a gene. CDR1 and CDR2 (germline): DFQATT, SNEGSKA (reference sequence). CDR3 length: 14 residues. The patients chosen for sequencing had shown expansion of CD8+CD57+ cells (detected by flow cytometry). When blood sampling took place, the patients had received no therapy. The J gene is TRBJ2-7, the V gene TRBV20-1, with TRBD1 matching 9 bases. This TCR was sampled from a human donor with aplastic anemia. Sequencing was performed on sorted CD4+, CD8+, or CD8+CD57+ T cells (not recorded which) from PBMCs. As DNA, the CDR3 is TGCAGTGCTAGGGGGGACAGGGCATGGTACGAGCAGTACTTC. This sequence encodes CSARGDRAWYEQYF.